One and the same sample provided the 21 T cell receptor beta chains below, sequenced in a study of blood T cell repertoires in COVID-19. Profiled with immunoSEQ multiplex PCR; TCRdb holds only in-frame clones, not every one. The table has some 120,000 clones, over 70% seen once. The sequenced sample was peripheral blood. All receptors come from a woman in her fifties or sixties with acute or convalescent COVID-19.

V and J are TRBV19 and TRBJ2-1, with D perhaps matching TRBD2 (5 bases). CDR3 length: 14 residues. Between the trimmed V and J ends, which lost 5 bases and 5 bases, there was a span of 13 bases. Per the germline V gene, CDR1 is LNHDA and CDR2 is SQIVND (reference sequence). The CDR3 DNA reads TGTGCCAGTAGTTTGAGGGTAAAACACAATGAGCAGTTCTTC. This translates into CASSLRVKHNEQFF.

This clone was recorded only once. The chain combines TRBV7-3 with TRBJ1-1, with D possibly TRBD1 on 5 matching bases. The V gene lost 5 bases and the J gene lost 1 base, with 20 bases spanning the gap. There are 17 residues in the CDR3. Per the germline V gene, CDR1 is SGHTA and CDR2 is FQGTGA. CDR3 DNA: TGTGCCAGCAGCCTTCCGGTAGGGGTCGTGCGGAACACTGAAGCTTTCTTT. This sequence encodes CASSLPVGVVRNTEAFF. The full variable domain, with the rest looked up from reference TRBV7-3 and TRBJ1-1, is GAGVSQTPSNKVTEKGKYVELRCDPISGHTALYWYRQSLGQGPEFLIYFQGTGAADDSGLPNDRFFAVRPEGSVSTLKIQRTERGDSAVYLCASSLPVGVVRNTEAFFGQGTRLTVV.

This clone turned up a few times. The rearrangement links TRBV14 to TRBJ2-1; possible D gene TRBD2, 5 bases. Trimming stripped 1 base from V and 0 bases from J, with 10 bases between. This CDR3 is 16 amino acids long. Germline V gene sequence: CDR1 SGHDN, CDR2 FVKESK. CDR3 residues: CASSQVGGTSYNEQFF. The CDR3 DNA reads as TGTGCCAGCAGCCAAGTCGGAGGAACCTCCTACAATGAGCAGTTCTTC.

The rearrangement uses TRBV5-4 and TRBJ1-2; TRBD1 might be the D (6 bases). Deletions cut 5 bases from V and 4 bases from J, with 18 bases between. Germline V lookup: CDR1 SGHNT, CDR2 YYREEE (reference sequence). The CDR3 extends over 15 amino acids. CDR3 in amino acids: CASRNRQAEAYGYTF. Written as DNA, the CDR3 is TGTGCCAGCAGAAACCGACAGGCTGAGGCCTATGGCTACACCTTC.

CDR3 residues: CSVGQGAETEAFF. The DNA for the CDR3 is TGCAGCGTTGGACAGGGGGCAGAGACTGAAGCTTTCTTT. This rearrangement joins TRBV29-1 to TRBJ1-1, with 10 bases aligning to TRBD1. The V gene end was trimmed by 4 bases and the J gene end by 5 bases; junction bases not matched to a gene: 4. The CDR3 length is 13 residues. Per the germline V gene, CDR1 is SQVTM and CDR2 is ANQGSEA.

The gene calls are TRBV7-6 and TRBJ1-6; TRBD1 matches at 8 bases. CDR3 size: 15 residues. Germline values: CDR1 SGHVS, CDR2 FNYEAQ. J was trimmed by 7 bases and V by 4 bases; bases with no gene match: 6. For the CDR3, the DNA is TGTGCCAGCAGCTCCTCGACAGGGGCAAATTCACCCCTCCACTTT. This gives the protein CASSSSTGANSPLHF.

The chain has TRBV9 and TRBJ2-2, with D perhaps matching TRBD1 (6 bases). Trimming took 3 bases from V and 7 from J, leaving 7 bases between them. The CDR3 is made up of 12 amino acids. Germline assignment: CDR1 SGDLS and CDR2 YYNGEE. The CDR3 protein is CASSGGGGELFF. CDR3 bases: TGTGCCAGCAGCGGAGGGGGCGGGGAGCTGTTTTTT.

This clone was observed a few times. In DNA form, the CDR3 reads TGTGCCAGCAGCGCCGGGAGTGGTGATTCACCCCTCCACTTT. It is translated as CASSAGSGDSPLHF. The chain carries TRBV7-9 and TRBJ1-6; D ambiguous. V lost 5 bases and J lost 8, with 13 bases in between. Germline V gene lookup returns CDR1 SEHNR and CDR2 FQNEAQ (reference sequence). The CDR3 extends over 14 amino acids.

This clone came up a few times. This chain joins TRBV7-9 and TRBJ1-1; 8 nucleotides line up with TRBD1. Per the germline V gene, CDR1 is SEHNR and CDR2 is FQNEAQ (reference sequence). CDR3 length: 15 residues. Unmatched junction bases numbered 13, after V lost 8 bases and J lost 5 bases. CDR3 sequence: CASYRSGGSGTEAFF. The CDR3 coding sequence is TGTGCCAGCTACCGATCAGGGGGCAGTGGGACTGAAGCTTTCTTT. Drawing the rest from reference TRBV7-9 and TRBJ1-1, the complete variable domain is DTGVSQNPRHKITKRGQNVTFRCDPISEHNRLYWYRQTLGQGPEFLTYFQNEAQLEKSRLLSDRFSAERPKGSFSTLEIQRTEQGDSAMYLCASYRSGGSGTEAFFGQGTRLTVV.

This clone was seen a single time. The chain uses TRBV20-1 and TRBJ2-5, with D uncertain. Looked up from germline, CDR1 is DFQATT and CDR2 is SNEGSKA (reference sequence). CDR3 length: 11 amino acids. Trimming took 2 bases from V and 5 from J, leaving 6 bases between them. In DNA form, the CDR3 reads TGCAGTGCTAGATCAGTTGAGACCCAGTACTTC. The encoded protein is CSARSVETQYF.

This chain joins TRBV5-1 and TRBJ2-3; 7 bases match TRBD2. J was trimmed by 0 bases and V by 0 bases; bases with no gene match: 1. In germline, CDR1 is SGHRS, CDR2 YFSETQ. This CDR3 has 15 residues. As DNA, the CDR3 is TGCGCCAGCAGCTTGGGCGGGGGAAGCACAGATACGCAGTATTTT. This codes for CASSLGGGSTDTQYF. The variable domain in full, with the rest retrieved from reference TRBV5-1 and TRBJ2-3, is KAGVTQTPRYLIKTRGQQVTLSCSPISGHRSVSWYQQTPGQGLQFLFEYFSETQRNKGNFPGRFSGRQFSNSRSEMNVSTLELGDSALYLCASSLGGGSTDTQYFGPGTRLTVL.

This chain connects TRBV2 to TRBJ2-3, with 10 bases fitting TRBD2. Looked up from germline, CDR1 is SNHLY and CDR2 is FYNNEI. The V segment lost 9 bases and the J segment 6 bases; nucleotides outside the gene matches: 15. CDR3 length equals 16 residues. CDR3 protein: CASLLEVLAGTDTQYF. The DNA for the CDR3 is TGTGCCAGTCTCTTGGAAGTACTAGCGGGGACTGATACGCAGTATTTT.

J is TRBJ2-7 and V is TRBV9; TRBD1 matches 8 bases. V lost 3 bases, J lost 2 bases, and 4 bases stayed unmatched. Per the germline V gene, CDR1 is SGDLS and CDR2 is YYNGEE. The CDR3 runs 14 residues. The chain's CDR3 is CASSAGTGPYEQYF. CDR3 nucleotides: TGTGCCAGCAGCGCGGGGACAGGACCCTACGAGCAGTACTTC.

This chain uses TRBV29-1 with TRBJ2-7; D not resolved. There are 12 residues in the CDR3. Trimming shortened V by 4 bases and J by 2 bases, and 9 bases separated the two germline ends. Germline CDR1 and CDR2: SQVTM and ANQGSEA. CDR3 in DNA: TGCAGCGTTGTGGGCCAGACCTACGAGCAGTACTTC. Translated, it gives CSVVGQTYEQYF.

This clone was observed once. CDR3 sequence reads: CASSPGFPKNTEAFF. The CDR3 DNA follows: TGTGCCAGCAGCCCCGGTTTCCCGAAGAACACTGAAGCTTTCTTT. This chain connects TRBV7-9 to TRBJ1-1, with D hard to call. CDR3 size: 15 residues. V was pared by 5 bases and J by 1 base, with 14 bases between. CDR1 is SEHNR and CDR2 is FQNEAQ in the germline V gene (reference sequence).

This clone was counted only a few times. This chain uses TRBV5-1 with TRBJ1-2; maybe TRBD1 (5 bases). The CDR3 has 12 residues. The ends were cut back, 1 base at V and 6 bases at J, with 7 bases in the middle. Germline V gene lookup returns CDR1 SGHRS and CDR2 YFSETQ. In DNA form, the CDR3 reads TGCGCCAGCAGCTTGTCGACAGATGGCTACACCTTC. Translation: CASSLSTDGYTF.

CDR3 nucleotides: TGTGCCAGCAGCTTAATGGTTCAGGGCTCCTACAATGAGCAGTTCTTC. Translated: CASSLMVQGSYNEQFF. This chain links TRBV5-4 with TRBJ2-1; D perhaps matches TRBD1 (5 bases). Germline CDR1 is SGHNT and CDR2 is YYREEE (reference sequence). The CDR3 extends over 16 amino acids. V was clipped by 2 bases and J by 0 bases, with 12 bases between them.

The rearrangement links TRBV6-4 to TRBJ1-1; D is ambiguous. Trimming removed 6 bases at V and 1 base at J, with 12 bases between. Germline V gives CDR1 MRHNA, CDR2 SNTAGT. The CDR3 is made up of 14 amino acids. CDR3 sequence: CASRVDTSNTEAFF. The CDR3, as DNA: TGTGCCAGCAGGGTAGACACTTCGAACACTGAAGCTTTCTTT.

CDR3 loop: CASSLQGNSNQPQHF. The CDR3 DNA is TGTGCCAGCAGCTTACAGGGGAATAGCAATCAGCCCCAGCATTTT. The V gene is TRBV7-9, the J gene TRBJ1-5; possible D gene TRBD1, 6 bases. CDR1 is SEHNR and CDR2 is FQNEAQ in the germline V gene (reference sequence). This CDR3 contains 15 residues. Trimming stripped 2 bases from V and 0 bases from J, with 8 bases between. The full variable domain, in which reference TRBV7-9 and TRBJ1-5 provide the parts outside the CDR3, is DTGVSQNPRHKITKRGQNVTFRCDPISEHNRLYWYRQTLGQGPEFLTYFQNEAQLEKSRLLSDRFSAERPKGSFSTLEIQRTEQGDSAMYLCASSLQGNSNQPQHFGDGTRLSIL.

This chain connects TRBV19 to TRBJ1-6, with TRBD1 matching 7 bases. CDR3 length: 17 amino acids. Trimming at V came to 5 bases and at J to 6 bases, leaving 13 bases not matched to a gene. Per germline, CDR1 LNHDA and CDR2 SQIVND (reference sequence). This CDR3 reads CASSVYTGVLGNSPLHF. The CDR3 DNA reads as TGTGCCAGTAGTGTTTACACAGGGGTCCTCGGTAATTCACCCCTCCACTTT.

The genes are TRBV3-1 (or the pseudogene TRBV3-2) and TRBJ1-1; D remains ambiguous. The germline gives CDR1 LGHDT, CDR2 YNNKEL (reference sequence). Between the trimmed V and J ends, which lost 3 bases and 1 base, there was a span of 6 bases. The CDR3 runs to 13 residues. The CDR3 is CASSHTGNTEAFF. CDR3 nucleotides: TGTGCCAGCAGCCATACGGGGAACACTGAAGCTTTCTTT.